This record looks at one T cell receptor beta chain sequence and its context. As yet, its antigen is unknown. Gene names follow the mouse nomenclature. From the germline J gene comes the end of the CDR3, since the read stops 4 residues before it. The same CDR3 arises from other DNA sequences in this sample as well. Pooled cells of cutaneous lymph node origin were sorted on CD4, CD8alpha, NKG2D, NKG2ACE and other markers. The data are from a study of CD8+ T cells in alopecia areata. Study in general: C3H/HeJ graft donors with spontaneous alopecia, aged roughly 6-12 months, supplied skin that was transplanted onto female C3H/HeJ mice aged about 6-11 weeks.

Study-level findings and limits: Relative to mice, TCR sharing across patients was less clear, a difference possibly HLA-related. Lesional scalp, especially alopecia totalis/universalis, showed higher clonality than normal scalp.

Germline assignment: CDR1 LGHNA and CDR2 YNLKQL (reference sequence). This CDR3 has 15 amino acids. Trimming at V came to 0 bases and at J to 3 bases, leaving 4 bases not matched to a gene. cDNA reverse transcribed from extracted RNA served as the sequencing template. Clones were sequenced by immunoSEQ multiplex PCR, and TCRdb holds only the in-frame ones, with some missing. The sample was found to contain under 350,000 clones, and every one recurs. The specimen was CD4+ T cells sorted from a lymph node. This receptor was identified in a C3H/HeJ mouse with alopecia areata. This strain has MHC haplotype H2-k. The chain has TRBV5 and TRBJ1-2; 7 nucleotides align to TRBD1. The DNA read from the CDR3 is TGTGCCAGCAGCCAAGATGCCAGGGGGGACTCC. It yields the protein CASSQDARGDS. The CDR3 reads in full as CASSQDARGDSDYTF.